The next 26 T cell receptor beta chains were all read from a single sample in a study of OX40 agonist ivuxolimab in advanced cancers. The table came from immunoSEQ multiplex PCR; TCRdb's copy has only in-frame clones and leaves some out. The repertoire has over 90,000 clones, nearly 90% of them found once; the top ten carry around 0.16%. The sample in question was CD4+ or CD8+ T cells sorted from blood, obtained in a trial of the OX40 agonist ivuxolimab. The receptors were gathered from an adult with an advanced solid tumor such as melanoma, head and neck, liver or kidney cancer.

This sequence joins TRBV7-9 and TRBJ2-1, with 7 bases aligning to TRBD1. The V gene end was trimmed by 5 bases and the J gene end by 0 bases; junction bases not matched to a gene: 7. The CDR3 length is 16 residues. Germline V gives CDR1 SEHNR, CDR2 FQNEAQ (reference sequence). CDR3 DNA sequence: TGTGCCAGCAGCCGCAATGCAGGGGGCTCCTACAATGAGCAGTTCTTC. Its translation is CASSRNAGGSYNEQFF.

The chain joins TRBV2 to TRBJ1-1; tentative D call: TRBD1 (5 bases). Looked up from germline, CDR1 is SNHLY and CDR2 is FYNNEI. The CDR3 runs 16 residues. The V gene lost 6 bases and the J gene lost 3 bases, with 20 bases spanning the gap. The CDR3 spells CASRGDGWYRDTEAFF. In DNA, the CDR3 is TGTGCCAGCAGAGGGGACGGGTGGTATAGGGACACTGAAGCTTTCTTT.

The genes are TRBV10-2 and TRBJ1-5; 7 positions match TRBD1. Germline V lookup: CDR1 WSHSY, CDR2 SAAADI. The CDR3 is made up of 16 amino acids. V shed 2 bases and J 1 base; nucleotides not matched to a gene: 5. CDR3: CASSEARGQSNQPQHF. In DNA form, the CDR3 reads TGCGCCAGCAGTGAGGCTAGGGGGCAAAGCAATCAGCCCCAGCATTTT.

The V gene is TRBV11-2, the J gene TRBJ1-2; D is unresolved. Trimming pared 3 bases from V and 6 bases from J, leaving 5 bases between. CDR1 and CDR2 from the germline V gene are SGHAT and FQNNGV. CDR3 length equals 11 residues. CDR3 amino acids: CASSFGDGYTF. The CDR3 DNA follows: TGTGCCAGCAGCTTCGGGGATGGCTACACCTTC.

This clone occurred a few times. V is TRBV28 and J is TRBJ2-5; no definite D call. The CDR3 loop spans 17 amino acids. V was trimmed by 5 bases and J by 2 bases, leaving 21 bases between them. Germline loops: CDR1 MDHEN, CDR2 SYDVKM. The CDR3 protein is CASSRMGWGLSQETQYF. For the CDR3, the DNA is TGTGCCAGCAGTCGAATGGGGTGGGGTTTGTCACAAGAGACCCAGTACTTC.

This sequence joins TRBV2 and TRBJ1-2; D perhaps matches TRBD1 (5 bases). Germline V gene data show CDR1 as SNHLY and CDR2 as FYNNEI. Trimming pared 1 base from V and 3 bases from J, leaving 9 bases between. This CDR3 spans 14 amino acids. CDR3 residues: CASSEVGGDYGYTF. DNA for the CDR3: TGTGCCAGCAGTGAAGTGGGGGGTGACTATGGCTACACCTTC.

This chain connects TRBV19 to TRBJ2-7; D is perhaps TRBD1 (6 bases). V lost 5 bases to trimming and J lost 2 bases, with 10 bases between them. This CDR3 region has 13 residues. Germline V lookup: CDR1 LNHDA, CDR2 SQIVND (reference sequence). The chain's CDR3 is CASSRDITYEQYF. The CDR3 nucleotides are TGTGCCAGTAGTCGGGACATAACCTACGAGCAGTACTTC. Drawing the rest from reference TRBV19 and TRBJ2-7, the complete variable domain is DGGITQSPKYLFRKEGQNVTLSCEQNLNHDAMYWYRQDPGQGLRLIYYSQIVNDFQKGDIAEGYSVSREKKESFPLTVTSAQKNPTAFYLCASSRDITYEQYFGPGTRLTVT.

This sequence joins TRBV2 and TRBJ1-1; D call uncertain. Trimming took 4 bases from V and 2 from J, leaving 11 bases between them. This CDR3 has 14 residues. Germline values: CDR1 SNHLY, CDR2 FYNNEI. CDR3: CASSGNRPNTEAFF. CDR3 coding DNA: TGTGCCAGCAGTGGAAACAGACCCAACACTGAAGCTTTCTTT.

The chain is built from TRBV19 and TRBJ2-3; 9 nucleotides agree with TRBD1. J lost 5 bases, V lost 6 bases, and 9 bases had no gene match. This CDR3 has 15 amino acids. Germline CDR1 is LNHDA and CDR2 is SQIVND (reference sequence). As DNA, the CDR3 is TGTGCCAGTAGACCCCGGACAGGGGACAGAGATACGCAGTATTTT. It yields the protein CASRPRTGDRDTQYF.

The CDR3: CASTPTDRFSYEQYF. CDR3 DNA sequence: TGTGCCAGCACCCCTACCGACAGGTTTTCCTACGAGCAGTACTTC. The chain employs TRBV27 and TRBJ2-5; tentative D call: TRBD1 (6 bases). Matching the DNA end better, TRBJ2-7 makes the J call doubtful. CDR1 is MNHEY, CDR2 SMNVEV, per germline (reference sequence). The CDR3 contains 15 residues.

A remark on this clone: This sequence may be a read error, since a much larger clone differs from it by one base. The gene calls are TRBV5-4 and TRBJ1-2; the D is unclear. The CDR3 spans 14 residues. Germline lookup yields CDR1 SGHNT and CDR2 YYREEE (reference sequence). Trimming cost V 1 base and J 8 bases, with 15 bases left between them. CDR3 sequence (DNA): TGTGCCAGCAGCTTGTCCGAGGGATCAAGAGGCTACACCTTC. The encoded protein is CASSLSEGSRGYTF. Full variable domain (rest looked up from reference TRBV5-4 and TRBJ1-2): ETGVTQSPTHLIKTRGQQVTLRCSSQSGHNTVSWYQQALGQGPQFIFQYYREEENGRGNFPPRFSGLQFPNYSSELNVNALELDDSALYLCASSLSEGSRGYTFGSGTRLTVV.

This sequence joins TRBV28 and TRBJ1-1; D gene uncertain. Germline lookup yields CDR1 MDHEN and CDR2 SYDVKM. The V end was cut by 0 bases, the J end by 4 bases, with 9 bases between. The CDR3 length is 14 residues. DNA for the CDR3: TGTGCCAGCAGTTTATGGGATTTTGGCACTGAAGCTTTCTTT. This gives the protein CASSLWDFGTEAFF. The full variable domain, in which reference TRBV28 and TRBJ1-1 provide the parts outside the CDR3, is DVKVTQSSRYLVKRTGEKVFLECVQDMDHENMFWYRQDPGLGLRLIYFSYDVKMKEKGDIPEGYSVSREKKERFSLILESASTNQTSMYLCASSLWDFGTEAFFGQGTRLTVV.

CDR3 in amino acids: CASSPRTVGMIEAFF. CDR3 DNA sequence: TGTGCCAGCTCACCTAGGACAGTGGGAATGATTGAAGCTTTCTTT. The chain combines TRBV18 with TRBJ1-1; TRBD1 might be the D (6 bases). This CDR3 spans 15 amino acids. Deletions cut 3 bases from V and 7 bases from J, with 18 bases between. Germline-derived CDR1 and CDR2 are KGHSH and LQKENI.

This clone was counted at least ten times. Other nucleotide sequences in the sample specify the same CDR3. The chain combines TRBV7-8 with TRBJ2-7; D might be TRBD1 (6 bases). The CDR3 is 15 residues long. CDR1 SGHVS and CDR2 FQNEAQ come from the germline V gene. Between the trimmed V and J ends, which lost 5 bases and 0 bases, there was a span of 14 bases. The CDR3 reads CASSVSDSISYEQYF. The CDR3 DNA reads as TGTGCCAGCAGCGTCTCGGACAGCATCTCCTACGAGCAGTACTTC.

The J gene is TRBJ2-1, the V gene TRBV5-4, with TRBD1 identical over 9 bases. The junction had 15 bases not matched to a gene; V was cut back by 7 bases and J by 7 bases. This CDR3 comprises 16 residues. Germline CDR1 SGHNT, CDR2 YYREEE (reference sequence). The DNA for the CDR3 is TGTGCCAGCCAAGGACAGGGGCTAGTAGTGGTGAATGAGCAGTTCTTC. Protein: CASQGQGLVVVNEQFF.

This clone has a single count. The rearrangement uses TRBV6-6 and TRBJ2-1; no firm D call. V was cut by 4 bases and J by 12 bases, with 16 bases left in between. The CDR3 is made up of 13 amino acids. CDR1 MNHNY and CDR2 SVGAGI come from the germline V gene (reference sequence). The CDR3 DNA follows: TGTGCCAGCAGTTTTGGAATTTTGACGTGGCAGTTCTTC. Translated: CASSFGILTWQFF.

The chain couples TRBV10-2 to TRBJ2-7; D unclear. Trimming cost V 4 bases and J 7 bases, with 11 bases left between them. CDR3 length: 12 residues. Germline loops: CDR1 WSHSY, CDR2 SAAADI. This CDR3 is CASSVSAREQYF. The CDR3 nucleotides are TGCGCCAGCAGTGTGTCGGCCAGGGAGCAGTACTTC.

This chain joins TRBV10-3 and TRBJ2-1, with D perhaps matching TRBD2 (6 bases). The CDR3 has 16 residues. The germline gives CDR1 ENHRY, CDR2 SYGVKD. V was trimmed by 6 bases and J by 9 bases, leaving 24 bases between them. The DNA of the CDR3 is TGTGCCATCAGCACCGGCGCCGTAACTAGTAGCGGTGAGCAGTTCTTC. Its translation is CAISTGAVTSSGEQFF.

V and J are TRBV12-5 and TRBJ2-2, with D possibly matching TRBD2 (7 bases). Germline V gene data show CDR1 as LGHNT and CDR2 as FRNRAP. Trimming cost V 0 bases and J 6 bases, with 14 bases left between them. This CDR3 is 16 amino acids long. CDR3 sequence reads: CASGLVGVGGAGELFF. The CDR3 DNA reads as TGTGCTAGTGGTTTGGTCGGCGTAGGGGGGGCCGGGGAGCTGTTTTTT.

This chain uses TRBV5-4 with TRBJ2-1, with 9 bases lining up with TRBD2. V lost 4 bases and J lost 4; bases outside the gene matches: 21. The CDR3 is made up of 20 amino acids. Germline values: CDR1 SGHNT, CDR2 YYREEE (reference sequence). Here the CDR3 reads CASSGVGQKPSGALYNEQFF. The DNA of the CDR3 is TGTGCCAGCAGCGGGGTGGGACAGAAGCCTAGCGGGGCTCTTTACAATGAGCAGTTCTTC.

V and J are TRBV30 and TRBJ2-6; tentative D call: TRBD1 (5 bases). This CDR3 has 15 amino acids. V shed 0 bases and J shed 2 bases, with 8 bases lying between them. CDR1 is GTSNPN and CDR2 is SVGIG in the germline V gene (reference sequence). The CDR3 DNA sequence: TGTGCCTGGAGTGTCCCCAGGGCTGGGGCCAACGTCCTGACTTTC. It codes for CAWSVPRAGANVLTF. Combining the CDR3 with reference TRBV30 and TRBJ2-6 gives the whole variable domain SQTIHQWPATLVQPVGSPLSLECTVEGTSNPNLYWYRQAAGRGLQLLFYSVGIGQISSEVPQNLSASRPQDRQFILSSKKLLLSDSGFYLCAWSVPRAGANVLTFGAGSRLTVL.

CDR3 loop: CATSPDQYGYTF. The CDR3 region has the DNA TGTGCCACCAGCCCAGACCAGTATGGCTACACCTTC. The V call is TRBV15, the J call TRBJ1-2, with unresolved D. Germline-derived CDR1 and CDR2 are LNHNV and YYDKDF (reference sequence). The CDR3 totals 12 residues. Trimming shortened V by 5 bases and J by 5 bases, and 9 bases separated the two germline ends.

CDR3 nucleotide sequence: TGTGCCAGCTCACCATCCGGACCCTACGAGCAGTACTTC. It specifies CASSPSGPYEQYF. The chain links TRBV18 to TRBJ2-7; D gene ambiguous. The V and J ends lost 2 bases and 2 bases respectively, with 7 bases between them. Per the germline V gene, CDR1 is KGHSH and CDR2 is LQKENI. This CDR3 has 13 amino acids.

The chain recombines TRBV7-7 with TRBJ2-1; 13 bases are a match to TRBD2. The CDR3 length is 15 residues. Germline V gene data show CDR1 as SSHAT and CDR2 as FNYEAQ (reference sequence). J was trimmed by 4 bases and V by 4 bases; bases with no gene match: 1. CDR3 sequence (DNA): TGTGCCAGCAGCTCGGGACTAGCGGGGTACAATGAGCAGTTCTTC. Translated, it gives CASSSGLAGYNEQFF.

This chain joins TRBV19 and TRBJ1-3, with D maybe TRBD1 (5 bases). V was shortened by 2 bases and J by 0 bases, with 14 bases between the two germline ends. The germline gives CDR1 LNHDA, CDR2 SQIVND (reference sequence). The length of the CDR3 is 17 residues. The CDR3 DNA is TGTGCCAGTAGTATAACCCGACAGTTAAGCTCTGGAAACACCATATATTTT. It codes for CASSITRQLSSGNTIYF.

This clone was seen only a few times. This sequence joins TRBV5-1 and TRBJ2-3; TRBD2 is a possible D gene (6 bases). Trimming left V 0 bases short and J 5 bases short, with 19 bases between. The CDR3 has 17 amino acids. Germline CDR1 SGHRS, CDR2 YFSETQ. CDR3 protein: CASSLVGRGRGGDTQYF. The CDR3 DNA sequence: TGCGCCAGCAGCTTGGTTGGGCGGGGAAGGGGCGGAGATACGCAGTATTTT.